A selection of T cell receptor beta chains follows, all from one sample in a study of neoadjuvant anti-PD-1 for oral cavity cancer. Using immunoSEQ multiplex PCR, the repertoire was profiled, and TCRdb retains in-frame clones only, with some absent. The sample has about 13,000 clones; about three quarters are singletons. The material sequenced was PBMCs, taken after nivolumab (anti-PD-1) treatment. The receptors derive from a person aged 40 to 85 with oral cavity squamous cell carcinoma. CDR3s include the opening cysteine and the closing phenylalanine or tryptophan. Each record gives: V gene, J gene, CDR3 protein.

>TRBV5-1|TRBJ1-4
CASSGGDATNEKLFF
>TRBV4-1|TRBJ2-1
CASSQGRGLAGNEQFF
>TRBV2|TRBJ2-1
CASSDGMRGSEQFF
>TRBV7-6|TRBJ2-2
CASIPTSGGTGELFF
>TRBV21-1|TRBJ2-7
CASSKADPLLEGYEQYF
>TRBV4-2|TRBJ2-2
CASSQDLKREGQDGELFF
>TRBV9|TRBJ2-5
CASSAEVVETQYF
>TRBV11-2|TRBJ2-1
CASSLRTGNNEQFF
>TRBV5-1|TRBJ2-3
CASSWTEGGTDTQYF
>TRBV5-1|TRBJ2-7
CASSPGAGEMYEQYF
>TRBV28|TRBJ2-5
CASSSPGQGVLETQYF
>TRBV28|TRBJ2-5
CASSPVDVRRFPKETQYF
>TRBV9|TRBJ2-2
CASSVSRREGQGTGELFF
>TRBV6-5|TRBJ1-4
CASSYSFTATNEKLFF
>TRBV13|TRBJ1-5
CASSFGGSNQPQHF
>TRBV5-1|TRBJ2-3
CASSLSGFPADTQYF
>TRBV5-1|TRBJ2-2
CASEPAGRERIGGELFF
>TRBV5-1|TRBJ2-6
CASSRETGAGANVLTF
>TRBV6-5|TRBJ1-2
CASSYTRTGGGYGYTF
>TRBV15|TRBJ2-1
CATRGPAGYNEQFF
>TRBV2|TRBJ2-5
CASSGRVGETQYF
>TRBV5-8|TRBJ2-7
CASSRTYEQYF
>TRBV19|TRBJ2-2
CASTWGGRELFF
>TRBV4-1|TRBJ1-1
CASSQGASGNTEAFF
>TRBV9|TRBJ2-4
CASNTGSAKNIQYF
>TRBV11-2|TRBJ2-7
CASRRPGREESYEQYF
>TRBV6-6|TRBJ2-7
CASSYSSTGGNEQYF
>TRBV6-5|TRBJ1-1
CASTPSGTGGEAFF
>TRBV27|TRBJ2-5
CASSTRTDSKGETQYF
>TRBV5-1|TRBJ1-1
CASKADLNTEAFF
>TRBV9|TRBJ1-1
CASSPQYTEAFF
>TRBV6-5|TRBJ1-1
CASSYSPGYEAFF
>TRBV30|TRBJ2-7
CACPGQGALKQYF
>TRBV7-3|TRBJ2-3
CASSPGGDTQYF
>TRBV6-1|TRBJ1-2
CAIKEGAANYGYTF
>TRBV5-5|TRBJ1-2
CASSAPQGLYGYTF
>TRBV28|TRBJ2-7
CASSRGQGGEQYF
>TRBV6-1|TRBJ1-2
CASKDVPAAAYGYTF
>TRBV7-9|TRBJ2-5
CASSLLGTSGPSETQYF
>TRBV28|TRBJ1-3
CASSSSWTISGNTIYF
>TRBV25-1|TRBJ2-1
CASSELPKGQGYNEQFF
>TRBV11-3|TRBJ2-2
CASSLDSVDGELFF
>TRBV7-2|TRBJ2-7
CASSLGQSTDLYF
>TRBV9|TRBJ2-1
CASSVDPWGPTTYNEQFF
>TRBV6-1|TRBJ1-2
CASSEYGTAVNGYTF
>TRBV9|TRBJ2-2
CASSVELAGTGELFF
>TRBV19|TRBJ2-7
CASSPGISEQYF
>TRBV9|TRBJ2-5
CASSVGTSGAQETQYF
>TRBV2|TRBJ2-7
CASRDPGGVAYEQYF
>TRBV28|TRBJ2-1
CASSFASASSYNEQFF
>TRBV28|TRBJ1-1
CATFPEIMNTEAFF
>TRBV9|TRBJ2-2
CASSQAGGYTGELFF
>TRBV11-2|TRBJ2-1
CASSQNGAYNEQFF
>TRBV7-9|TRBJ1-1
CASSRGLGVTEAFF
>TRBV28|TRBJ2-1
CATKRTSGFNEQFF
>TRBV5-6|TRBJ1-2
CASSPPGTGIYGYTF
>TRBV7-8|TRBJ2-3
CASSSQTSLPQYF